The 5 T cell receptor beta chains listed next were all sequenced from one sample in a study of OX40 agonist ivuxolimab in advanced cancers. Only in-frame clones appear in the TCRdb table, and some are missing; sequencing was by immunoSEQ multiplex PCR. Among about 46,000 clones listed, 70% to 85% were seen once. The sample in question was CD4+ or CD8+ T cells sorted from blood, obtained in a trial of the OX40 agonist ivuxolimab. All receptors come from an adult with an advanced solid tumor such as melanoma, head and neck, liver or kidney cancer.

The chain employs TRBV18 and TRBJ1-3; TRBD1 matches 7 bases. The CDR3 runs 13 residues. In germline, CDR1 is KGHSH, CDR2 LQKENI. With V trimmed by 7 bases and J by 4 bases, 4 bases remained unmatched. The CDR3 sequence is CASFGQVGNTIYF. CDR3 nucleotides: TGTGCCAGCTTCGGACAGGTCGGAAACACCATATATTTT.

The CDR3 sequence: CASSQASGGIYGYTF. The CDR3 nucleotides are TGTGCCAGCAGCCAAGCCTCAGGGGGGATTTATGGCTACACCTTC. V and J are TRBV14 and TRBJ1-2; 7 positions match TRBD1. From germline, CDR1 is SGHDN and CDR2 FVKESK. V lost 1 base, J lost 5 bases, and 7 bases stayed unmatched. The CDR3 length is 15 residues.

V gene TRBV6-1 combines with J gene TRBJ2-2, with 9 bases that match TRBD1. This CDR3 is 14 amino acids long. Trimming took 6 bases from V and 5 from J; bases not matched to a gene: 4. CDR1 MNHNS and CDR2 SASEGT come from the germline V gene. CDR3 DNA: TGTGCCAGCAGATCGGGACAGGGAACCGGGGAGCTGTTTTTT. This codes for CASRSGQGTGELFF.

V is TRBV29-1 and J is TRBJ2-7; D is possibly TRBD2 (6 bases). Germline CDR1 is SQVTM and CDR2 is ANQGSEA. V shed 4 bases and J shed 5 bases, with 9 bases lying between them. This CDR3 region has 11 residues. CDR3 sequence (DNA): TGCAGCGTTGCAGGGAGGCACGAGCAGTACTTC. Protein sequence: CSVAGRHEQYF.

The V call is TRBV6-1, the J call TRBJ1-2; TRBD1 matches at 11 bases. Per the germline V gene, CDR1 is MNHNS and CDR2 is SASEGT. Trimming took 0 bases from V and 3 from J; bases not matched to a gene: 9. This CDR3 is built from 18 residues. The CDR3 DNA reads as TGTGCCAGCAGTGAAGCGGGTTCTGGACAGGGGGCCTACTATGGCTACACCTTC. This translates into CASSEAGSGQGAYYGYTF.